This T cell receptor beta chain was sequenced for a study of blood T cells in healthy people across ages. Study-wide points: Donor CMV status was unknown, possibly confounding expanded clonotype changes. Long-lived donors exceeded aged donors in naive CD4+ cells and diversity.

Alongside a J-beta primer mix, a sample-barcoded 5' primer served in a second PCR lasting 7 to 11 cycles. TCRdb redid the calling of the 5' RACE reads with MiXCR, one entry per CDR3 protein. The top ten hold more than 7.5% of the sample, which has approximately 760,000 distinct CDR3 sequences, around 25% seen once. Germline V gene data show CDR1 as DFQATT and CDR2 as SNEGSKA (reference sequence). J was trimmed by 1 base and V by 6 bases; bases with no gene match: 6. The CDR3 extends over 14 amino acids. Note on this clonotype: The target antigen is unknown.

Healthy Russian Caucasian donors spanned ages roughly 6 to 90 years. These data also formed part of another study, on T cells of mothers and their children.

The sequenced material came from blood. The receptor comes from a boy younger than 18 in good health. V gene TRBV20-1 combines with J gene TRBJ2-5; 9 nucleotides match TRBD2. CDR3 residues: CSATFSGGQETQYF. The CDR3 nucleotides read TGCAGTGCCACGTTTAGCGGGGGCCAAGAGACCCAGTACTTC.